This is a list of T cell receptor beta chains from one sample in a study of post-analysis software for immune sequencing data. TCRdb reanalysed the PCR reads using MiXCR and keeps one entry per CDR3 protein. The sample contains fewer than 900,000 distinct CDR3 sequences, about 45% of which appear only once. Sequencing was done on a sample of blood. The receptors derive from a girl aged 5 to 17 with multiple sclerosis. The CDR3 runs from the conserved cysteine through the conserved F or W. The D gene is left open where the match is weak. Expanded clones are given a class, and other clones once, few, many or no size at all.

>TRBJ2-5|TRBD1|NA|TRBV27
TGTGCCAGCAAGGACAGGGTAGAGACCCAGTACTTC
CASKDRVETQYF
>TRBJ1-1|NA|few|TRBV29-1
TGCAGCGCCAAGGCGGGAGGCGGTACCCCCGTCACTGAAGCTTTCTTT
CSAKAGGGTPVTEAFF
>TRBJ2-1|TRBD2|NA|TRBV13
TGTGCCAGCAGCTCCCCAGAGCGGGAGGGAGACAATGAGCAGTTCTTC
CASSSPEREGDNEQFF
>TRBJ2-1|TRBD1|few|TRBV5-6
TGTGCCAGCAGCCGTTACACAGGGGGCTCCTACAATGAGCAGTTCTTC
CASSRYTGGSYNEQFF
>TRBJ1-6|NA|few|TRBV6-5
TGTGCCAGCAGTTACATACAGGGCGGTAATTCACCCCTCCACTTT
CASSYIQGGNSPLHF
>TRBJ1-1|NA|NA|TRBV12-3/TRBV12-4
TGTGCCAGCATCCCAAGTCCAGGGACGACTGAAGCTTTCTTT
CASIPSPGTTEAFF
>TRBJ2-7|TRBD2|many|TRBV27
TGTGCCAGCAGTCGTTCCCCGGTGGCGGGAGAGTACGAGCAGTACTTC
CASSRSPVAGEYEQYF
>TRBJ1-2|TRBD1|NA|TRBV3-1
TGTGCCAGCAGCCTGCGGACAGGGGGCCTCTATGGCTACACCTTC
CASSLRTGGLYGYTF
>TRBJ2-1|TRBD2|NA|TRBV10-3
TGTGCCATCAGTCCGGGACTAGCGGGAGCCAATGAGCAGTTCTTC
CAISPGLAGANEQFF
>TRBJ2-1|NA|NA|TRBV30
TGTGCCTCCCGGGGGAGCCTGCAGTTCTTC
CASRGSLQFF
>TRBJ1-5|NA|few|TRBV2
TGTGCCAGCAGTGACACGGGGGGCGGTCAGCCCCAGCATTTT
CASSDTGGGQPQHF
>TRBJ2-3|NA|few|TRBV7-8
TGTGCCAGCAGCTTAGACTCGGGGTACGCAGATACGCAGTATTTT
CASSLDSGYADTQYF
>TRBJ2-1|NA|NA|TRBV27
TGTGCCAGCAGTTTGGACACTAGGGGGGTAGGGGAGCAGTTCTTC
CASSLDTRGVGEQFF
>TRBJ2-5|TRBD2|once|TRBV6-5
TGTGCCAGCAGTTACTCTAGTGGCGGGAGTGGCGCCGAGACCCAGTACTTC
CASSYSSGGSGAETQYF
>TRBJ1-1|NA|NA|TRBV2
TGTGCCAGCAGTCCGGGGGTGTACACTGAAGCTTTCTTT
CASSPGVYTEAFF
>TRBJ2-3|TRBD2|NA|TRBV7-2
TGTGCCAGCAGCTCCGTGGTGCGGGAGGGCCCAGATACGCAGTATTTT
CASSSVVREGPDTQYF
>TRBJ1-5|NA|NA|TRBV28
TGTGCCAGCAGTTTATATCATGGGAGCAATCAGCCCCAGCATTTT
CASSLYHGSNQPQHF
>TRBJ2-5|NA|NA|TRBV2
TGTGCCAGCAGTGAATTGGTGGGGGGGACCCAGTACTTC
CASSELVGGTQYF
>TRBJ2-5|NA|many|TRBV11-1
TGTGCCAGCAGCCGCGGCGGTCAAGAGACCCAGTACTTC
CASSRGGQETQYF
>TRBJ2-1|NA|NA|TRBV20-1
TGCAGTGCTAGAGTTGACGCCAGCTCCTACAATGAGCAGTTCTTC
CSARVDASSYNEQFF
>TRBJ2-3|NA|NA|TRBV7-2
TGTGCCAGCAGCTTTCTGGGAGGTAGCACAGATACGCAGTATTTT
CASSFLGGSTDTQYF
>TRBJ2-7|NA|few|TRBV7-9
TGTGCCAGCAGCTTCCACGACAGAACCTACGAGCAGTACTTC
CASSFHDRTYEQYF
>TRBJ1-5|TRBD1|NA|TRBV2
TGTGCCAGTGCTTACAGGGGTTACAATCAGCCCCAGCATTTT
CASAYRGYNQPQHF
>TRBJ2-1|NA|NA|TRBV20-1
TGCAGTGCTAACTACGGGGCTAGAGGGAATGAGCAGTTCTTC
CSANYGARGNEQFF
>TRBJ1-5|NA|few|TRBV28
TGTGCCAGCAGTTCCTATCAGGGTTTCGGCACTCAGCCCCAGCATTTT
CASSSYQGFGTQPQHF
>TRBJ2-7|TRBD1|few|TRBV20-1
TGCAGTGCTAGAAACCTGGGACAGGCACTGTACGAGCAGTACTTC
CSARNLGQALYEQYF